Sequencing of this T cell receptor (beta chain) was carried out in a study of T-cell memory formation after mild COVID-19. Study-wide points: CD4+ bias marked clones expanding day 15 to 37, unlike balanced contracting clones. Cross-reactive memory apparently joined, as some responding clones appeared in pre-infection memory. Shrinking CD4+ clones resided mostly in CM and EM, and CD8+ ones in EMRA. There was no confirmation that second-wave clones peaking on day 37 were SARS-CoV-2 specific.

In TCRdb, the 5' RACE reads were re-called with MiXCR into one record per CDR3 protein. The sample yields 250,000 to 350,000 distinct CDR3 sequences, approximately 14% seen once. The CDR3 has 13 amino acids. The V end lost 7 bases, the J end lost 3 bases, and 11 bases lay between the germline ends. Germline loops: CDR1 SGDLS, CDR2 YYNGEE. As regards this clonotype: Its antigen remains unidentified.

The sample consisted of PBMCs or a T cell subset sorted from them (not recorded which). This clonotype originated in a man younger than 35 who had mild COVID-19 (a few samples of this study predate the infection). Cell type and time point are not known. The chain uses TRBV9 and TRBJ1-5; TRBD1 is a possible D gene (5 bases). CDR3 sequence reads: CASGKGLNQPQHF. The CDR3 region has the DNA TGTGCCAGCGGGAAGGGGCTCAATCAGCCCCAGCATTTT.